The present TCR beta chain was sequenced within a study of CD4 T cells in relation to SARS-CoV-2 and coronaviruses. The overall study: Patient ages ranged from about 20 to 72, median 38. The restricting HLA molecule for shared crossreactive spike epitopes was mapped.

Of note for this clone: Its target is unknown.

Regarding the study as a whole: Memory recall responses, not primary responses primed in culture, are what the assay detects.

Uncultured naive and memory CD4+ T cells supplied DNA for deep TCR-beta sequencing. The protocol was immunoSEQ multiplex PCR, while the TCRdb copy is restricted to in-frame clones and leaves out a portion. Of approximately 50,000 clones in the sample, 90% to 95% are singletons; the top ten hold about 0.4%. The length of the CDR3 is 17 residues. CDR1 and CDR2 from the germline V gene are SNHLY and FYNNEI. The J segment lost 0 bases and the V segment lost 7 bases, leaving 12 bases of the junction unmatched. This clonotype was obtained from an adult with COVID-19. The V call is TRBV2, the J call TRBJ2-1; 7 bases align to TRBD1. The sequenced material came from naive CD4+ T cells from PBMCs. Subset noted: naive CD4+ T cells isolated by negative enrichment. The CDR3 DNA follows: TGTGCCAGCAATTTGAGGCAGACAGGGAGCTCCTACAATGAGCAGTTCTTC. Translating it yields CASNLRQTGSSYNEQFF. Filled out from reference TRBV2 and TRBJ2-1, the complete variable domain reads EPEVTQTPSHQVTQMGQEVILRCVPISNHLYFYWYRQILGQKVEFLVSFYNNEISEKSEIFDDQFSVERPDGSNFTLKIRSTKLEDSAMYFCASNLRQTGSSYNEQFFGPGTRLTVL.